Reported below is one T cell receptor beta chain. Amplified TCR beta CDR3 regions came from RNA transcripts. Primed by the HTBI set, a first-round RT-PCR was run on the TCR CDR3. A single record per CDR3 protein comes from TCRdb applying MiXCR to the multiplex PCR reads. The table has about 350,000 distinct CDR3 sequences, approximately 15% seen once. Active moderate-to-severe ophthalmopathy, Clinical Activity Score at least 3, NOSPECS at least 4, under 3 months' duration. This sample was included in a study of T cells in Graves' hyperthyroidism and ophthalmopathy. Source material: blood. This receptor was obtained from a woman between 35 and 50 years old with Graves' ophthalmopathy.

CDR3 region: CSASLGLAGGLYQETQYF. CDR3 coding DNA: TGCAGTGCTAGCCTCGGACTAGCGGGAGGACTGTACCAAGAGACCCAGTACTTC. The rearrangement uses TRBV20-1 and TRBJ2-5, with 14 bases matching TRBD2. Unmatched junction bases numbered 9, after V lost 3 bases and J lost 0 bases. Looked up from germline, CDR1 is DFQATT and CDR2 is SNEGSKA (reference sequence). The CDR3 extends over 18 amino acids.